This T cell receptor (beta chain) comes out of a study of CD8 T cells in ankylosing spondylitis. Study-wide results and caveats: Typical of ankylosing spondylitis blood, it appeared, was a TCR beta motif of eight highly homologous variants.

The table lists this clonotype with a few counts. Its antigen is unknown. CDR1 is SGHTA and CDR2 is FQGTGA in the germline V gene. The junction had 3 bases not matched to a gene; V was cut back by 5 bases and J by 3 bases. The CDR3 sequence is 14 residues long. TCRdb itself ran the 5' RACE reads through MiXCR, one entry per CDR3 protein. The sample lists around 130,000 distinct CDR3 sequences, roughly 17% occurring once. Sequencing was done on a sample of blood, either unsorted or a sorted T cell fraction (not recorded which). This chain joins TRBV7-3 and TRBJ2-3; the match to TRBD1 covers 9 bases. The receptor was derived from a male donor with ankylosing spondylitis. The chain's CDR3 is CASSPDRGTDTQYF. CDR3 nucleotides: TGTGCCAGCAGCCCGGACAGGGGTACAGATACGCAGTATTTT.